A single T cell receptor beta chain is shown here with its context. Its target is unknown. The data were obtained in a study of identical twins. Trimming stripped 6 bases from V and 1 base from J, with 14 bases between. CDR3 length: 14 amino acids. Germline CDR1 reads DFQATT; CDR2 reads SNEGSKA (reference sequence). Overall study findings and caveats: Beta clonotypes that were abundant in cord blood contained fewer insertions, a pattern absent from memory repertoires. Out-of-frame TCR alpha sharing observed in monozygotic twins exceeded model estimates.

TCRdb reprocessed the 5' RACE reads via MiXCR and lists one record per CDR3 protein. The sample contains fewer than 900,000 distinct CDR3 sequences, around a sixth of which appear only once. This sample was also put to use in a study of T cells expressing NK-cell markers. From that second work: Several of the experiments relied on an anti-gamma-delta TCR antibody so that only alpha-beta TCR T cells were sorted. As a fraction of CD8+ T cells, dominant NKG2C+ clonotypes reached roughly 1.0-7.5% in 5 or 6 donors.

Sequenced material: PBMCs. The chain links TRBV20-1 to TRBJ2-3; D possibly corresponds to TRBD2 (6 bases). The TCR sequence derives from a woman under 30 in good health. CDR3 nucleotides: TGCAGTGCCCGGGTGCGGAGGGGCACAGATACGCAGTATTTT. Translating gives CSARVRRGTDTQYF.